Listed below are T cell receptor beta chains from one sample, sequenced in a study of blood T cell repertoires in COVID-19. The repertoire was sequenced with immunoSEQ multiplex PCR; TCRdb's copy has only in-frame clones and lacks some. The sample shows approximately 300,000 clones, around nine tenths of them seen only once. The sample was PBMCs or T cells enriched from blood (not recorded which). The receptors were sampled from a young woman who had recovered from COVID-19. Each CDR3 is given with its conserved first and last residue. D genes are given only for firm matches. The size entry is marked missing in some rows and otherwise reads once, few, many or a size class.

J: TRBJ2-1; length: 13; V: TRBV4-2; D: NA; size: NA; DNA: TGTGCCAGCAGCCAAGCGGGAGCCCTCGAGCAGTTCTTC; CDR3: CASSQAGALEQFF
J: TRBJ1-1; length: 17; V: TRBV15; D: NA; size: NA; DNA: TGTGCCACCAGCAGAGATCGGACAGCCAGGACGTGGACTGAAGCTTTCTTT; CDR3: CATSRDRTARTWTEAFF
J: TRBJ1-4; length: 16; V: TRBV28; D: NA; size: NA; DNA: TGTGCCAGCAGTCCTCAGGAGGGGGGGGGAAATGAAAAACTGTTTTTT; CDR3: CASSPQEGGGNEKLFF
J: TRBJ2-3; length: 14; V: TRBV19; D: TRBD1; size: NA; DNA: TGTGCCAGTAGTCTACAGGGGAGTCGGCCTCCGCAGTATTTT; CDR3: CASSLQGSRPPQYF
J: TRBJ1-3; length: 13; V: TRBV13; D: TRBD1; size: NA; DNA: TGTGCCAGCAGCCTTCTGACAGGGGGAGACATATATTTT; CDR3: CASSLLTGGDIYF
J: TRBJ2-1; length: 17; V: TRBV4-1; D: TRBD2; size: NA; DNA: TGCGCCAGCAGCCAAGATACTAGCGGACAGTTCTACAATGAGCAGTTCTTC; CDR3: CASSQDTSGQFYNEQFF
J: TRBJ1-2; length: 16; V: TRBV4-1; D: NA; size: few; DNA: TGCGCCAGCAGCCAAGGGGACATTAGGGGCGACTATGGCTACACCTTC; CDR3: CASSQGDIRGDYGYTF
J: TRBJ2-5; length: 14; V: TRBV3-1/TRBV3-2; D: TRBD1; size: NA; DNA: TGTGCCAGCAGCGGGGGGACAGGACAAGAGACCCAGTACTTC; CDR3: CASSGGTGQETQYF
J: TRBJ2-2; length: 15; V: TRBV15; D: NA; size: NA; DNA: TGTGCCACCAGCAGAGGGCCCAGGGAGGACGGGGAGCTGTTTTTT; CDR3: CATSRGPREDGELFF
J: TRBJ2-5; length: 13; V: TRBV18; D: NA; size: NA; DNA: TGTGCCAGCTCAGTAGACAGCGAGGAGACCCAGTACTTC; CDR3: CASSVDSEETQYF
J: TRBJ2-7; length: 14; V: TRBV4-2; D: TRBD2; size: once; DNA: TGTGCCAGCAGCTACCTAGCGGGAGGCTACGAGCAGTACTTC; CDR3: CASSYLAGGYEQYF
J: TRBJ2-7; length: 15; V: TRBV4-2; D: NA; size: NA; DNA: TGTGCCAGCAGCCCCCAGGCGGGATCCTCCTACGAGCAGTACTTC; CDR3: CASSPQAGSSYEQYF
J: TRBJ2-7; length: 14; V: TRBV6-5; D: TRBD1; size: NA; DNA: TGTGCCAGCAGTATTTGGACAGGATCCTACGAGCAGTACTTC; CDR3: CASSIWTGSYEQYF
J: TRBJ2-3; length: 16; V: TRBV4-3; D: TRBD1; size: NA; DNA: TGCGCCAGCAGCCTAATTGGGACAGCCCTCCCAGATACGCAGTATTTT; CDR3: CASSLIGTALPDTQYF
J: TRBJ1-2; length: 15; V: TRBV11-2; D: TRBD1; size: NA; DNA: TGTGCCAGCAGCCCAACAGGGGTCGGGGACTATGGCTACACCTTC; CDR3: CASSPTGVGDYGYTF
J: TRBJ2-5; length: 16; V: TRBV12-5; D: TRBD2; size: NA; DNA: TGTGCTAGTGGCCAGGGGACTAGCGGCAGTAAAGAGACCCAGTACTTC; CDR3: CASGQGTSGSKETQYF
J: TRBJ1-2; length: 13; V: TRBV20-1; D: NA; size: NA; DNA: TGCAGTGCTAGTGAGTGGAGTACCTATGGCTACACCTTC; CDR3: CSASEWSTYGYTF
J: TRBJ2-5; length: 11; V: TRBV11-2; D: NA; size: NA; DNA: TGTGCCAGCACTGCAGTGGAGACCCAGTACTTC; CDR3: CASTAVETQYF
J: TRBJ1-2; length: 15; V: TRBV5-1; D: TRBD1; size: NA; DNA: TGCGCCAGCAGCACCAGTACAGGGGCGAACTATGGCTACACCTTC; CDR3: CASSTSTGANYGYTF